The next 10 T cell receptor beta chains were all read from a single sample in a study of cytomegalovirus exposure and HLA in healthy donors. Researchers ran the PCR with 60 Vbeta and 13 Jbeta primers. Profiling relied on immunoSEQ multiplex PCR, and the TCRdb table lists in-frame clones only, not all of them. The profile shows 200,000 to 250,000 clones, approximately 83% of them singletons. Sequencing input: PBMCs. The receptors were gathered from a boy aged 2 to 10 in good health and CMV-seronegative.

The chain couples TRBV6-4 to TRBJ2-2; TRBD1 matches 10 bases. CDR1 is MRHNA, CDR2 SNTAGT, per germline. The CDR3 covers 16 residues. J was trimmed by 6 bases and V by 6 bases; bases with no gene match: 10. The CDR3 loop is CASRRGTGDRAGELFF. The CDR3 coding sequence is TGTGCCAGCAGACGCGGGACAGGGGATAGAGCCGGGGAGCTGTTTTTT.

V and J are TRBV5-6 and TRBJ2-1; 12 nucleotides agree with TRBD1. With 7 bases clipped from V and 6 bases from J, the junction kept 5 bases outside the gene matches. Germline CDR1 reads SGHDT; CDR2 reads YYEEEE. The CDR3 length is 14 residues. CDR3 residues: CASDRDRGLNEQFF. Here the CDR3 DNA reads TGTGCCAGCGACCGGGACAGGGGGCTCAATGAGCAGTTCTTC.

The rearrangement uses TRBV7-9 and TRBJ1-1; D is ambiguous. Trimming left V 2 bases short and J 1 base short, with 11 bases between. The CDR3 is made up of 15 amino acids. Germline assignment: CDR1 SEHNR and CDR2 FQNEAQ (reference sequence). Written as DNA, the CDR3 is TGTGCCAGCAGCTTATATGTCGCGGGGAACACTGAAGCTTTCTTT. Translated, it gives CASSLYVAGNTEAFF.

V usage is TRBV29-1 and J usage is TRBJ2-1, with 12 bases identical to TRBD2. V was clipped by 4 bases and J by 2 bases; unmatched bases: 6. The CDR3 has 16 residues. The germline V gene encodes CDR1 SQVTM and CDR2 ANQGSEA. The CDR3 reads CSVGPSGGGTYNEQFF. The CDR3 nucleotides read TGCAGCGTTGGACCTAGCGGGGGGGGGACCTACAATGAGCAGTTCTTC.

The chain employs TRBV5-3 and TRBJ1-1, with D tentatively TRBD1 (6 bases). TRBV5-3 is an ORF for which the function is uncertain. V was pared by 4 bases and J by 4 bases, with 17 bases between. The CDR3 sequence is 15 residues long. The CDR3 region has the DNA TGTGCCAGAAGCCTGGGGGCCACAGTGCTCACTGAAGCTTTCTTT. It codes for CARSLGATVLTEAFF.

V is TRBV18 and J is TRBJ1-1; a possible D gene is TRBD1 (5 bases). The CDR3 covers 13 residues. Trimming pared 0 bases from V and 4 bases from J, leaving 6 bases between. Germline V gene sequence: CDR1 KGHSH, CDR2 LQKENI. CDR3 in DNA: TGTGCCAGCTCACCACCCAGGGCCACTGAAGCTTTCTTT. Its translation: CASSPPRATEAFF.

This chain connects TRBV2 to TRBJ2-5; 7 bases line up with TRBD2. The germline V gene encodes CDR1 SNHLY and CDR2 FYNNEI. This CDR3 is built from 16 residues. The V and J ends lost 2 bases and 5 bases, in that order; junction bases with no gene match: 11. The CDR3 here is CASSERWGDGRETQYF. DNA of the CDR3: TGTGCCAGCAGTGAAAGATGGGGGGACGGGAGGGAGACCCAGTACTTC.

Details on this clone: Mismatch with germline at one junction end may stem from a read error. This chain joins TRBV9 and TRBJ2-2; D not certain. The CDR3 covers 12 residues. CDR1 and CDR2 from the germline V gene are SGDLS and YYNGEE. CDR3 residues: CAGSPNTGELFF. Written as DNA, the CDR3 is TGTGCCGGCAGCCCTAACACCGGGGAGCTGTTTTTT.

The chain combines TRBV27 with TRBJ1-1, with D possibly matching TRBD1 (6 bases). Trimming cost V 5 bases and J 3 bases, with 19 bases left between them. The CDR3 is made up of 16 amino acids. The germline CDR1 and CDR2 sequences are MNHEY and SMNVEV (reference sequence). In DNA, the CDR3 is TGTGCCAGCAGTCTCGACCGGTGGGGGCGAGACACTGAAGCTTTCTTT. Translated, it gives CASSLDRWGRDTEAFF.

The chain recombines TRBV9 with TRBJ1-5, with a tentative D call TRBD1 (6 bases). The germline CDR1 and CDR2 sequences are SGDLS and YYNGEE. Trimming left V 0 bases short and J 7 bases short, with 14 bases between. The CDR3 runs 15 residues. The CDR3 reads CASSVEGGPSQPQHF. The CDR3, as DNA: TGTGCCAGCAGCGTAGAAGGGGGACCCAGCCAGCCCCAGCATTTT.